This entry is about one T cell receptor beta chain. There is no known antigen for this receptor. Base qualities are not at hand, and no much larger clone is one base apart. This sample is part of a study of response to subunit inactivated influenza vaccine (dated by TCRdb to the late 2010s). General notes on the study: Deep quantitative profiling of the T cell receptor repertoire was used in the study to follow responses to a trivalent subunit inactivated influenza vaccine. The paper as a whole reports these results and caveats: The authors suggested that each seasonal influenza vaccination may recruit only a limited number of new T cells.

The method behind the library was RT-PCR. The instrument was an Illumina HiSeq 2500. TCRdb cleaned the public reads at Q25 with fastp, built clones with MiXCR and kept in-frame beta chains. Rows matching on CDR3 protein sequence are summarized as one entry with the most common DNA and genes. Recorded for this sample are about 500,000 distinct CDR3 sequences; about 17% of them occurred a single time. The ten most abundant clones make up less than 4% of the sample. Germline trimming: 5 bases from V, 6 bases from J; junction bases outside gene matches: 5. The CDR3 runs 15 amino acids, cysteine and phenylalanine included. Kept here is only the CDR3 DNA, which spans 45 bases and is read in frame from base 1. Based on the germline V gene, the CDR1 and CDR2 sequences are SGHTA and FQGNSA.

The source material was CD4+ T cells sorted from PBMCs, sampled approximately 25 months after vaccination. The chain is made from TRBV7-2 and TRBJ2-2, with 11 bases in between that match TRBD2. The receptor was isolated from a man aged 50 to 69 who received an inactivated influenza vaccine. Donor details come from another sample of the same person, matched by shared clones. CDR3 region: CASSLSSGGPGELFF. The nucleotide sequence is TGTGCCAGCAGCCTATCTAGCGGGGGGCCCGGGGAGCTGTTTTTT.